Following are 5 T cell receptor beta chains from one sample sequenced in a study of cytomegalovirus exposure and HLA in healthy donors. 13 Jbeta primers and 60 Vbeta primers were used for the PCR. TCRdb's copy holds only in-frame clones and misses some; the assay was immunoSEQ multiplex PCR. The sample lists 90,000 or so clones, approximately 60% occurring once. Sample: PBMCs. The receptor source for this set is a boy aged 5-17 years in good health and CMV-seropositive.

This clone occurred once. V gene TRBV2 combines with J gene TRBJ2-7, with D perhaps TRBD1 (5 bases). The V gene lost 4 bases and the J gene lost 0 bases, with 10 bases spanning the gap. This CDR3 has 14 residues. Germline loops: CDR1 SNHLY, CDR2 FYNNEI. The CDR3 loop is CASSADRSSYEQYF. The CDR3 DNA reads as TGTGCCAGCAGTGCCGACAGAAGCTCCTACGAGCAGTACTTC.

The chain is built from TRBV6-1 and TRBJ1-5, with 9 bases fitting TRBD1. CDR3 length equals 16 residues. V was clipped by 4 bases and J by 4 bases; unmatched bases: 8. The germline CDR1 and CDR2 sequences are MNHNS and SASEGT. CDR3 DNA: TGTGCCAGCAGTGCACCAGGGACAGGGAGAAATCAGCCCCAGCATTTT. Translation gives CASSAPGTGRNQPQHF.

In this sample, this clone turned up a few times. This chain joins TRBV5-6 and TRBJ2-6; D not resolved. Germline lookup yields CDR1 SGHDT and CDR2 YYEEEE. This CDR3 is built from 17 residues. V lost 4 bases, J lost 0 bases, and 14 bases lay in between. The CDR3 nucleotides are TGTGCCAGCAGCCACACCTCCACGCCCTCTGGGGCCAACGTCCTGACTTTC. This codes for CASSHTSTPSGANVLTF.

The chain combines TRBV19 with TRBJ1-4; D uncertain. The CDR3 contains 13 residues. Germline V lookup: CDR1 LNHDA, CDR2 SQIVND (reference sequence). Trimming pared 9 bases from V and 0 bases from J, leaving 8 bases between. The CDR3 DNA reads TGTGCCAGCGGGAGCGCAACTAATGAAAAACTGTTTTTT. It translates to CASGSATNEKLFF.

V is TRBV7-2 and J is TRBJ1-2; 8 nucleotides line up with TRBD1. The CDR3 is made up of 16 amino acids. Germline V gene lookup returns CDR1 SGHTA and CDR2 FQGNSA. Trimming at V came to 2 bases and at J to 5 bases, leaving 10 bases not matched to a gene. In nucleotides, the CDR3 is TGTGCCAGCAGCTTATCCTTGGATACAGGGGGATATGGCTACACCTTC. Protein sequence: CASSLSLDTGGYGYTF.